The 21 T cell receptor beta chains below all came from one sample that was sequenced in a study of beta chain features in type 1 diabetes. The study reverse transcribed the entire isolated RNA, so it sequenced expressed TCRB transcripts. Generated by immunoSEQ multiplex PCR, the TCRdb table keeps only in-frame clones and is missing some. The sample includes about 140,000 clones, 6.9% of them seen just once. The source material was central memory CD4+ T cells from blood. These receptor sequences come from a woman aged 25 to 45 in good health.

This clone turned up a few times. V usage is TRBV29-1 and J usage is TRBJ2-3; D unclear. The V end was cut by 6 bases, the J end by 0 bases, with 13 bases between. The CDR3 extends over 14 amino acids. The germline CDR1 and CDR2 sequences are SQVTM and ANQGSEA. The CDR3 DNA is TGCAGCGTGATCCAGGTTCGTAGCACAGATACGCAGTATTTT. Translated, it gives CSVIQVRSTDTQYF.

This chain uses TRBV27 with TRBJ2-1; 13 bases fit TRBD2. The CDR3 is made up of 16 amino acids. Germline CDR1 is MNHEY and CDR2 is SMNVEV (reference sequence). The ends lost 5 bases at V and 7 bases at J; junction bases unmatched: 8. This chain's CDR3 is CASSLWTSGRGNEQFF. The CDR3 DNA is TGTGCCAGCAGTCTATGGACTAGCGGGAGAGGGAATGAGCAGTTCTTC.

This clone was detected once. The V and J genes are TRBV6-5 and TRBJ2-1; weak D call: TRBD1 (5 bases). CDR1 MNHEY and CDR2 SVGAGI come from the germline V gene. The CDR3 runs 13 residues. Trimming shortened V by 5 bases and J by 12 bases, and 17 bases separated the two germline ends. CDR3 sequence reads: CASSPGAVAAQFF. The CDR3 bases are TGTGCCAGCAGTCCTGGGGCCGTGGCGGCGCAGTTCTTC.

The chain is built from TRBV10-3 and TRBJ2-1, with 14 bases identical to TRBD2. The CDR3 totals 19 residues. J lost 9 bases, V lost 0 bases, and 13 bases had no gene match. Per germline, CDR1 ENHRY and CDR2 SYGVKD. CDR3 coding DNA: TGTGCCATCAGTGAGTCGCCGGGGACTAGCGGGAGCTTAAGGTCTGAGCAGTTCTTC. It encodes CAISESPGTSGSLRSEQFF.

This clone was observed a few times. The genes are TRBV19 and TRBJ1-5, with 9 nucleotides matching TRBD1. CDR1 LNHDA and CDR2 SQIVND come from the germline V gene (reference sequence). V trimming: 9 bases; J trimming: 6 bases; junction bases outside the gene matches: 15. The CDR3 length is 16 residues. CDR3 loop: CASTIYRDRVVQPQHF. CDR3 nucleotide sequence: TGTGCCAGCACTATATACCGGGACAGGGTGGTTCAGCCCCAGCATTTT.

The J gene is TRBJ2-1, the V gene TRBV10-3; 10 nucleotides agree with TRBD2. With V trimmed by 2 bases and J by 8 bases, 6 bases remained unmatched. This CDR3 spans 15 amino acids. The germline V gene encodes CDR1 ENHRY and CDR2 SYGVKD. The CDR3, as DNA: TGTGCCATCAGTGAGAGGTCTAGCGGGAGCTATGAGCAGTTCTTC. Its protein is CAISERSSGSYEQFF.

There are a few counts of this clone. DNA for the CDR3: TGTGCCAGCAGCTTGGAACAGCTGAACACTGAAGCTTTCTTT. Amino acid sequence: CASSLEQLNTEAFF. The chain couples TRBV5-4 to TRBJ1-1, with D hard to call. CDR3 length: 14 residues. V was shortened by 0 bases and J by 0 bases, with 6 bases between the two germline ends. CDR1 is SGHNT and CDR2 is YYREEE in the germline V gene (reference sequence).

This clone was seen once. The chain links TRBV11-2 to TRBJ2-2; 8 bases fit TRBD2. Germline values: CDR1 SGHAT, CDR2 FQNNGV. This CDR3 has 17 residues. Trimming cost V 1 base and J 2 bases; bases outside gene matches: 6. The CDR3 loop reads CASSLATSGKNTGELFF. DNA for the CDR3: TGTGCCAGCAGCTTAGCAACTAGCGGCAAAAACACCGGGGAGCTGTTTTTT.

This clone came up many times. This chain joins TRBV29-1 and TRBJ2-7; 10 bases are shared with TRBD1. This CDR3 is 13 amino acids long. Germline V lookup: CDR1 SQVTM, CDR2 ANQGSEA. The V and J ends lost 6 bases and 4 bases, in that order; junction bases with no gene match: 6. The CDR3 protein is CSVTTGGFYEQYF. The CDR3 bases are TGCAGCGTCACGACAGGGGGCTTTTACGAGCAGTACTTC.

This clone was picked up many times. The chain carries TRBV30 and TRBJ2-3, with TRBD2 identical over 9 bases. Germline values: CDR1 GTSNPN, CDR2 SVGIG (reference sequence). The ends lost 1 base at V and 4 bases at J; junction bases unmatched: 9. CDR3 length equals 16 residues. The CDR3 region is CAWSAALAGSADTQYF. The DNA for the CDR3 is TGTGCCTGGAGTGCTGCGCTAGCGGGATCCGCAGATACGCAGTATTTT.

This clone was recorded at least ten times. J is TRBJ2-5 and V is TRBV5-1; D is perhaps TRBD1 (5 bases). Germline assignment: CDR1 SGHRS and CDR2 YFSETQ. The length of the CDR3 is 14 residues. Trimming removed 0 bases at V and 5 bases at J, with 11 bases between. CDR3 region: CASSLVVGRETQYF. CDR3 coding DNA: TGCGCCAGCAGCTTGGTTGTGGGGCGGGAGACCCAGTACTTC.

The chain uses TRBV7-9 and TRBJ1-1; 9 positions match TRBD1. After removal of 5 bases from V and 4 bases from J, the junction contained 5 bases not matched to a gene. The germline gives CDR1 SEHNR, CDR2 FQNEAQ (reference sequence). CDR3 length: 14 residues. CDR3 amino acids: CASSGQGSITEAFF. As DNA, the CDR3 is TGTGCCAGCAGCGGACAGGGGTCTATCACTGAAGCTTTCTTT.

This clone was recorded a few times. V gene TRBV7-9 combines with J gene TRBJ1-1; D call uncertain. Germline CDR1 and CDR2: SEHNR and FQNEAQ (reference sequence). The V end was cut by 7 bases, the J end by 4 bases, with 10 bases between. The CDR3 sequence is 12 residues long. The CDR3 sequence: CASTQDPTEAFF. In DNA, the CDR3 is TGTGCCAGCACCCAGGATCCCACTGAAGCTTTCTTT.

The rearrangement links TRBV2 to TRBJ2-1, with unresolved D. V was pared by 5 bases and J by 0 bases, with 11 bases between. The CDR3 spans 15 residues. The germline gives CDR1 SNHLY, CDR2 FYNNEI. CDR3 in DNA: TGTGCCAGCAGTCCCCTAAGCCTCTCCTACAATGAGCAGTTCTTC. Translating gives CASSPLSLSYNEQFF.

The rearrangement joins TRBV9 to TRBJ2-3; maybe TRBD2 (5 bases). Germline lookup yields CDR1 SGDLS and CDR2 YYNGEE. The CDR3 extends over 16 amino acids. V was clipped by 0 bases and J by 2 bases, with 13 bases between them. The CDR3 DNA sequence: TGTGCCAGCAGCGTAGGCGGGCGACTTAACACAGATACGCAGTATTTT. Protein sequence: CASSVGGRLNTDTQYF.

The chain is built from TRBV28 and TRBJ2-3; 10 bases match TRBD1. The CDR3 loop spans 14 amino acids. V lost 10 bases and J lost 1; bases outside the gene matches: 5. Per the germline V gene, CDR1 is MDHEN and CDR2 is SYDVKM. Here the CDR3 DNA reads TGTGCCATTGACAGGGGGCTGGGCACAGATACGCAGTATTTT. Its translation is CAIDRGLGTDTQYF.

This chain's CDR3 is CASSVAEAGSQETQYF. CDR3 DNA: TGTGCCAGCAGCGTAGCTGAGGCGGGGAGTCAAGAGACCCAGTACTTC. V gene TRBV9 combines with J gene TRBJ2-5; D might be TRBD2 (6 bases). CDR3 length: 16 amino acids. Germline V gene sequence: CDR1 SGDLS, CDR2 YYNGEE. The V gene lost 0 bases and the J gene lost 2 bases, with 14 bases spanning the gap.

The sample holds a few counts of this clone. Other DNA sequences from this sample encode an identical CDR3 as well. The J gene is TRBJ2-5, the V gene TRBV27; TRBD1 aligns across 12 bases. V shed 5 bases and J 4 bases; nucleotides not matched to a gene: 8. The germline gives CDR1 MNHEY, CDR2 SMNVEV (reference sequence). This CDR3 is 16 amino acids long. The DNA of the CDR3 is TGTGCCAGCAGTCCCTCCGGGACAGGGGGCAGAGAGACCCAGTACTTC. This codes for CASSPSGTGGRETQYF.

This clone occurred a few times. The chain combines TRBV9 with TRBJ2-1; 10 bases agree with TRBD2. The CDR3 runs to 15 residues. Trimming at V came to 3 bases and at J to 10 bases, leaving 10 bases not matched to a gene. Per germline, CDR1 SGDLS and CDR2 YYNGEE. The CDR3 DNA is TGTGCCAGCAGCGGGGGCGAGCGGGGGGGTAGGGAGCAGTTCTTC. This translates into CASSGGERGGREQFF.

This chain uses TRBV4-2 with TRBJ2-3; the match to TRBD2 covers 10 bases. Trimming cost V 4 bases and J 3 bases; bases outside gene matches: 16. This CDR3 contains 19 residues. CDR1 and CDR2 (germline): LGHNA, YNFKEQ. The CDR3 is CASSLGELAGRILTDTQYF. The CDR3 region has the DNA TGTGCCAGCAGCCTAGGGGAACTAGCGGGAAGAATTTTAACAGATACGCAGTATTTT.

Ten or more counts support this clone. The chain joins TRBV28 to TRBJ1-2; D is unclear. The CDR3 extends over 11 amino acids. Looked up from germline, CDR1 is MDHEN and CDR2 is SYDVKM. V was clipped by 7 bases and J by 2 bases, with 5 bases between them. The CDR3 spells CASTGNYGYTF. For the CDR3, the DNA is TGTGCCAGCACGGGGAACTATGGCTACACCTTC.